Below, 9 T cell receptor beta chains from the same sample are listed, as sequenced in a study of blood T cell repertoires in COVID-19. The table came from immunoSEQ multiplex PCR; TCRdb's copy has only in-frame clones and leaves some out. Counted here are 48,000 or so clones, about 85% occurring once; the ten biggest clones make up approximately 5.6%. The sample taken for sequencing was peripheral blood. The origin of the receptors is a woman aged 60-75 years with acute or convalescent COVID-19.

V is TRBV19 and J is TRBJ1-1; 9 positions agree with TRBD1. CDR1 and CDR2 from the germline V gene are LNHDA and SQIVND (reference sequence). CDR3 length equals 15 residues. J lost 3 bases, V lost 7 bases, and 9 bases had no gene match. CDR3 region: CASIYRGLGDTEAFF. CDR3 DNA sequence: TGTGCCAGTATTTACAGGGGGCTGGGGGACACTGAAGCTTTCTTT.

This clone was seen only a few times. This chain links TRBV4-1 with TRBJ2-3; 7 bases match TRBD2. V lost 0 bases and J lost 3; bases outside the gene matches: 6. Germline CDR1 is MGHRA and CDR2 is YSYEKL. The CDR3 sequence is 16 residues long. The CDR3 here is CASSQESGVLTDTQYF. In DNA, the CDR3 is TGCGCCAGCAGCCAAGAGAGCGGGGTGTTAACAGATACGCAGTATTTT.

The rearrangement joins TRBV7-2 to TRBJ2-1; 11 nucleotides line up with TRBD2. The germline V gene has CDR1 SGHTA and CDR2 FQGNSA. The length of the CDR3 is 15 residues. V lost 2 bases to trimming and J lost 10 bases; unmatched junction nucleotides: 7. The CDR3 loop is CASSLPTSGTLEQFF. The CDR3 DNA is TGTGCCAGCAGCTTACCGACTAGCGGGACACTAGAGCAGTTCTTC.

V is TRBV18 and J is TRBJ2-7; no clear D gene. V was cut by 6 bases and J by 0 bases, with 6 bases left in between. Germline V gene sequence: CDR1 KGHSH, CDR2 LQKENI. This CDR3 has 12 residues. The CDR3 nucleotides are TGTGCCAGCTCTACCGGCTCCTACGAGCAGTACTTC. As protein: CASSTGSYEQYF.

The CDR3 loop is CASSFERGSEAFF. The CDR3 DNA is TGTGCCAGCAGTTTTGAGAGAGGGTCTGAAGCTTTCTTT. V is TRBV6-5 and J is TRBJ1-1; D remains unclear. The CDR3 runs to 13 residues. V lost 4 bases to trimming and J lost 6 bases, with 12 bases between them. Germline V gives CDR1 MNHEY, CDR2 SVGAGI.

The chain links TRBV18 to TRBJ2-1, with no clear D. The germline V gene encodes CDR1 KGHSH and CDR2 LQKENI. This CDR3 region has 14 residues. V was cut by 0 bases and J by 6 bases, with 9 bases left in between. CDR3 sequence: CASSPPDTSNEQFF. Here the CDR3 DNA reads TGTGCCAGCTCACCACCCGACACGTCCAATGAGCAGTTCTTC. Full variable domain (outside the CDR3, taken from reference TRBV18 and TRBJ2-1): NAGVMQNPRHLVRRRGQEARLRCSPMKGHSHVYWYRQLPEEGLKFMVYLQKENIIDESGMPKERFSAEFPKEGPSILRIQQVVRGDSAAYFCASSPPDTSNEQFFGPGTRLTVL.

This clone came up once. CDR3 region: CASSERLLAGGLSYEQYF. The CDR3 nucleotides read TGTGCCAGCAGTGAACGGCTACTAGCGGGGGGCCTCTCCTACGAGCAGTACTTC. The chain recombines TRBV2 with TRBJ2-7; 12 nucleotides agree with TRBD2. CDR3 length equals 18 residues. V lost 2 bases and J lost 0; bases outside the gene matches: 8. CDR1 and CDR2 from the germline V gene are SNHLY and FYNNEI.

CDR3 in amino acids: CASSLVQATGELFF. CDR3 sequence (DNA): TGCGCCAGCAGCTTGGTTCAGGCCACCGGGGAGCTGTTTTTT. V and J are TRBV5-1 and TRBJ2-2; no clear D gene. V was trimmed by 0 bases and J by 4 bases, leaving 7 bases between them. CDR1 and CDR2 from the germline V gene are SGHRS and YFSETQ. The CDR3 has 14 amino acids.

The CDR3 protein is CASKLVRGTKNIQYF. The CDR3 nucleotides read TGTGCCAGCAAGTTGGTCAGGGGAACCAAAAACATTCAGTACTTC. The chain links TRBV6-5 to TRBJ2-4; D is possibly TRBD1 (6 bases). The V and J ends lost 7 bases and 2 bases respectively, with 15 bases between them. This CDR3 spans 15 amino acids. The germline V gene has CDR1 MNHEY and CDR2 SVGAGI.